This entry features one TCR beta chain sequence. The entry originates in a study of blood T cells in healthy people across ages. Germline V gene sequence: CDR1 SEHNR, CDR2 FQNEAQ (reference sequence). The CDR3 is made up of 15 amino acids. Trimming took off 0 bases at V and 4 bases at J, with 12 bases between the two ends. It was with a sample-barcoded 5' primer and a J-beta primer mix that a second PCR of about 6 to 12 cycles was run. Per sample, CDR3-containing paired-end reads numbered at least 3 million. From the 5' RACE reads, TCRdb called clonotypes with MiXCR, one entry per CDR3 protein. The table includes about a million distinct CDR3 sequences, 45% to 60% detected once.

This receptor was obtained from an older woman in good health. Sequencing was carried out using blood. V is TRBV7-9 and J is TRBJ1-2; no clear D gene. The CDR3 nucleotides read TGTGCCAGCAGCTTAGCTGGTGTCACAACCTATGGCTACACCTTC. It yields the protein CASSLAGVTTYGYTF.